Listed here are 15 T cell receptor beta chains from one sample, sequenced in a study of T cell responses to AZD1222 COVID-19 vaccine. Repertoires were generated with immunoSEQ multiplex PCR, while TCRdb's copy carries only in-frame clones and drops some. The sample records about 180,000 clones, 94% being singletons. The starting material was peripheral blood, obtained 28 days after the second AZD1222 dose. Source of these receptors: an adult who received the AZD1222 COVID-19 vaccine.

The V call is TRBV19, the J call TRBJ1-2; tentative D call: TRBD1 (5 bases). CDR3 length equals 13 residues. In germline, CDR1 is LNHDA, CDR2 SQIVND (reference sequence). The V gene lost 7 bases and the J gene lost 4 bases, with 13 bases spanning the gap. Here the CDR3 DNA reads TGTGCCAGTACCGGGACGTGGAGCTATGGCTACACCTTC. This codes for CASTGTWSYGYTF.

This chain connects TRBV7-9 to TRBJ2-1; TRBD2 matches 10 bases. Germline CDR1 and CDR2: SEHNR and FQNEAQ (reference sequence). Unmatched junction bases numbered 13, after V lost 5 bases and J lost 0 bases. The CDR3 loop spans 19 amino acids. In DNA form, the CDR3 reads TGTGCCAGCAGCCTTCCTAGCGGGGGATATCAGAGCTCCTACAATGAGCAGTTCTTC. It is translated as CASSLPSGGYQSSYNEQFF.

Here the CDR3 reads CASSSGLAGVQETQYF. The CDR3 bases are TGTGCCAGCAGCTCGGGACTAGCGGGGGTACAAGAGACCCAGTACTTC. The V call is TRBV5-5, the J call TRBJ2-5; 14 bases are shared with TRBD2. The V gene end was trimmed by 3 bases and the J gene end by 2 bases; junction bases not matched to a gene: 3. The CDR3 is 16 residues long. Germline V gene data show CDR1 as SGHKS and CDR2 as YYEKEE (reference sequence).

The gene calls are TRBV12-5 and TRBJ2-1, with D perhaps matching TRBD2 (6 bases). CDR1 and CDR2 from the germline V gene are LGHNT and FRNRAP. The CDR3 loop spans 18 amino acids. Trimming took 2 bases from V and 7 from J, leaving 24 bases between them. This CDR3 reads CASGLIQLRERKWNEQFF. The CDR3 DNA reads TGTGCTAGTGGTTTGATACAATTACGGGAGAGGAAGTGGAATGAGCAGTTCTTC. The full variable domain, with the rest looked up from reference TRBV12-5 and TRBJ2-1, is DARVTQTPRHKVTEMGQEVTMRCQPILGHNTVFWYRQTMMQGLELLAYFRNRAPLDDSGMPKDRFSAEMPDATLATLKIQPSEPRDSAVYFCASGLIQLRERKWNEQFFGPGTRLTVL.

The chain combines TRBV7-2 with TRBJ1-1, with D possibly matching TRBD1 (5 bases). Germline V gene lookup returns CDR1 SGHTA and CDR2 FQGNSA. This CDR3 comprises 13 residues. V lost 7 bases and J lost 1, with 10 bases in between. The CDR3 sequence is CASTQRGNTEAFF. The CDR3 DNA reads TGTGCCAGCACCCAGAGGGGGAACACTGAAGCTTTCTTT.

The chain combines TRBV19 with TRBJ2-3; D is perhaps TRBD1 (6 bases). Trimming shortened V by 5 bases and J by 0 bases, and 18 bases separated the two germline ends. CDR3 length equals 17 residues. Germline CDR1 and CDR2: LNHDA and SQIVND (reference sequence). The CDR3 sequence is CASSPLRTGRSTDTQYF. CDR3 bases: TGTGCCAGTAGTCCTCTCAGAACAGGGCGAAGCACAGATACGCAGTATTTT.

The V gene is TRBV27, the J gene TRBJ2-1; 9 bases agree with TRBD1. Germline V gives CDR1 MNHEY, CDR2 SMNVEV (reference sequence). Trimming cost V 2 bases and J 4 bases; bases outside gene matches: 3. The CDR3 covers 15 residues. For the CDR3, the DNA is TGTGCCAGCAGTTTAGGGACAGGGCCGTACAATGAGCAGTTCTTC. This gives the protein CASSLGTGPYNEQFF.

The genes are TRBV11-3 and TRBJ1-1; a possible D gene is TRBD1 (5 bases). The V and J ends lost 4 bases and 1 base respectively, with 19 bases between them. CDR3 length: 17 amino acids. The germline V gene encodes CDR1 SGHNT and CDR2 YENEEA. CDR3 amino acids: CASSSPGQGRWNTEAFF. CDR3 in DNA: TGTGCCAGCAGCTCCCCTGGTCAGGGCAGGTGGAACACTGAAGCTTTCTTT.

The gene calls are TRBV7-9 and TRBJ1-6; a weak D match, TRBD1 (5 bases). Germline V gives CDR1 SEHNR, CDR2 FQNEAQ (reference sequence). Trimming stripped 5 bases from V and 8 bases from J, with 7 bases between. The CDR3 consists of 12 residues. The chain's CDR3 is CASSRGDSPLHF. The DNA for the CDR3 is TGTGCCAGCAGCAGGGGTGATTCACCCCTCCACTTT.

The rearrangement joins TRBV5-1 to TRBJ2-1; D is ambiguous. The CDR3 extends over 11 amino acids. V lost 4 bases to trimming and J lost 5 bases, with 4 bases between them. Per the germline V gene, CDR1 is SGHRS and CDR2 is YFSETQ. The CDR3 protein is CASSQDNEQFF. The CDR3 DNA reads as TGCGCCAGCAGCCAAGACAATGAGCAGTTCTTC.

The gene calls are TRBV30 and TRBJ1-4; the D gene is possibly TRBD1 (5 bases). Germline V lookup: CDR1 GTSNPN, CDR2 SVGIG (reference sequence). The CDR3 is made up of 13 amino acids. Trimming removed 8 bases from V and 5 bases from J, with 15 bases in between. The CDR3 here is CAGCTGVNEKLFF. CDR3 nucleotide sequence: TGTGCCGGATGCACGGGGGTCAATGAAAAACTGTTTTTT.

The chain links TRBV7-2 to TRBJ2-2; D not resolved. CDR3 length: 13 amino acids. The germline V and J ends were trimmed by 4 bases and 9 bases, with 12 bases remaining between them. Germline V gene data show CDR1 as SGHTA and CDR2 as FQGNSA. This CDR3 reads CASSSRVTRELFF. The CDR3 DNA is TGTGCCAGCAGCTCCCGAGTAACCCGGGAGCTGTTTTTT.

CDR3 amino acids: CASRSPSRVTIGYTF. CDR3 in DNA: TGTGCCAGCAGATCCCCTTCTCGGGTAACTATCGGCTACACCTTC. The rearrangement uses TRBV28 and TRBJ1-2; D is ambiguous. Germline CDR1 is MDHEN and CDR2 is SYDVKM. With 6 bases removed from V and 8 bases from J, the gap between germline ends came to 22 bases. The CDR3 spans 15 residues.

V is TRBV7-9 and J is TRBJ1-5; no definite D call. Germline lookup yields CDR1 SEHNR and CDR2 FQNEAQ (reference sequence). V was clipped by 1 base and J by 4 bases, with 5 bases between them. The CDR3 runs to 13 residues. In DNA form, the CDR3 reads TGTGCCAGCAGCTTAGACGCGAATCAGCCCCAGCATTTT. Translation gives CASSLDANQPQHF.

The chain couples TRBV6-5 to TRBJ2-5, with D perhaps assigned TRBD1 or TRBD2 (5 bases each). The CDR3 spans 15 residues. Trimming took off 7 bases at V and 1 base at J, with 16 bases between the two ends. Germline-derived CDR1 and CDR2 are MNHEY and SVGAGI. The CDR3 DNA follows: TGTGCCAGCAACCTGAATGGGGGACCCCAAGAGACCCAGTACTTC. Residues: CASNLNGGPQETQYF.